The source of this TCR beta chain is a study of identical twins. The CDR3 has 12 amino acids. Trimming stripped 3 bases from V and 4 bases from J, with 9 bases between. Germline CDR1 reads DFQATT; CDR2 reads SNEGSKA (reference sequence). TCRdb reanalysed the 5' RACE reads using MiXCR and keeps one entry per CDR3 protein. In the table there are around 500,000 distinct CDR3 sequences, about 14% of which are singletons. This clonotype was observed at least ten times. The same specimen was also included in a second study, on yellow fever vaccine responses in identical twins.

The chain recombines TRBV20-1 with TRBJ2-5; the D is unclear. The sequence was collected from a woman aged 18-30 years in good health. Sample: CD4+ T cells sorted from blood. The CDR3, as DNA: TGCAGTGCTAGCCGACCTGGAGAGACCCAGTACTTC. It codes for CSASRPGETQYF.